This TCR beta chain is from a study of cytomegalovirus exposure and HLA in healthy donors (dated by TCRdb to 2015 to 2018). Describing the broader study: According to an earlier analysis of around 600 of the donors, 200 million or so T cells yielded some 120 million unique TCR beta sequences and about 300 Gb of sequence data. In an earlier analysis of 587 of the donors, high-throughput TCR beta sequencing was used to judge whether each TCR beta V gene segment behaved as functional or pseudogenic. Donor age, sex, ethnicity and CMV serostatus were collected together with the repertoire data. Along with the roughly 700-subject first cohort, a separate validation cohort of about 110 different subjects was used. The study aimed to test whether cataloging public T cell receptors could reveal signatures of past pathogen exposure. All discovery cohort repertoires had been generated on a single sequencing platform. In a later genetic analysis, genome-wide SNP genotypes for about 55% of the 666 donors were used, and that subset was treated as a discovery cohort. Several DR-DQ haplotypes were handled as single units for association and clustering because linkage in the cohort was strong. Among approximately 370 genotyped donors of the cohort, an average of roughly 230,000 unique TCR beta nucleotide sequences was sequenced per donor, of which 15% to 20% were non-productive. Typing coverage varied by locus: about 620-630 donors for A, B, C, DRB1 and DQB1; approximately 520 for DQA1; approximately 610 for DPA1; fewer than 480 for DPB1. Class I and class II HLA loci were covered by the typing at four-digit resolution. The study profiled the T cell repertoires of some 610 subjects by immunosequencing and related them to cytomegalovirus serostatus. The genetic ancestry cluster associated with self-reported Caucasian donors included about four fifths of the 300 to 400 genotyped donors. An early release covering just under 650 HLA-typed donors comprised roughly 300 gigabases of sequencing data and roughly 86 million unique TCR sequences. High-throughput TCR immunosequencing, statistical association of individual TCRs with disease status, and machine learning were combined to predict cytomegalovirus infection status. In the later analysis, no new phenotypic data were used to find candidate immune exposures; instead, reliance was placed on TCR beta sequences and their occurrence across donors. In a later analysis, previously published TCR beta repertoires from about 640 donors were re-analyzed and high-resolution HLA genotyping was added so that TCR occurrence patterns could be studied. The paper's findings and limits, for the study overall: An association between a missense DCLRE1C variant and V-gene and J-gene trimming of TCR beta chains was found in a later genetic analysis and replicated in an independent cohort. A later genetic analysis reported fewer N-insertions in productive TCRs among donors in an Asian-associated ancestry cluster than the roughly 700-donor mean. Some 16 rarely observed V segments, including chromosome 9 orphons, were excluded from the earlier analysis of approximately 500 of the donors because counts were too low. Only TCR beta chains were sequenced in this cohort, and the absence of alpha or paired-chain data limited detectable features. While some public TCRs were present in many individuals, most TCR sequences turned up only very rarely across donors. Cytomegalovirus status was reported to be diagnosed by the classifier with high specificity and sensitivity in both the original and validation cohorts. A later analysis found that HLA-associated TCR beta chains were more clonally expanded and had lower generation probabilities than equally common non-associated chains. According to a later analysis, parvovirus B19, influenza, CMV and Epstein-Barr virus appeared linked to several top co-occurrence clusters. Linkage disequilibrium might explain the correlated functional status among segregating V segments, but an unknown experimental factor could not be ruled out. Three of the identified cytomegalovirus-associated TCR beta chains were confirmed in vitro to be specific for cytomegalovirus antigens. CMV serostatus was the only immune exposure information available for the cohort. When HLA alleles, especially DR and DQ, strongly co-occurred, attributing TCR associations to individual alleles was difficult. A group of highly shared sequence variants was considered likely to be a technical artifact of the sequencing pipeline. A later analysis found that TCR association rates varied across HLA loci, with DRB1 alleles showing the most associated TCRs and HLA-C alleles the fewest. Some IMGT-functional V segments, including TRBV6-2 and TRBV6-3, could not be told apart with the 87-base-pair reads, so those segments were excluded. Because HLA typing was unavailable for some donors at each locus, only the typed subset was used in association tests. A further reported finding was that TCR beta sequences accurately predicted the HLA-A and HLA-B alleles for most subjects in the first cohort. In a later analysis, most CMV-associated TCR beta chains were found to appear HLA-restricted, with HLA associations seemingly driven largely by CMV exposure. In an earlier analysis of about 600 of the donors, most TCR beta V segments appeared in productive rearrangements about 87% or about 30% of the time, broadly matching IMGT annotations. In a later analysis, 16,951 TCR beta sequences were associated with specific HLA alleles at a false discovery rate of 0.05. The study listed approximately 150 TCR beta chains as associated with cytomegalovirus. The authors suggested that the approach could potentially be extended to other disease states and immunological phenotypes. Roughly uniform sequencing depth across donors was assumed in presence/absence analyses, although this assumption may not hold.

Library preparation was by the immunoSEQ multiplex PCR assay. For the multiplex PCR, a mixture combining 60 forward primers for TCR Vbeta segments and 13 reverse primers for TCR Jbeta segments was used. The CDR3 region of rearranged TCR beta genes was amplified from genomic DNA with a multiplex PCR assay. The amplified TCR beta libraries were sequenced on the Illumina HiSeq System as 87-base-pair reads. The published analysis was carried out like this. A later analysis tallied 70 million to 100 million unique TCR beta chains across the 650 to 750 repertoires, and approximately 9.9 million of those chains were shared by two or more donors. To remove PCR and sequencing errors, raw reads were error-corrected and collapsed into unique sequences using a nearest-neighbor algorithm that merged closely related sequences. V, D and J gene segments were assigned by aligning CDR3 sequences to IMGT reference sequences. For a sequence to be retained, a match of at least six nucleotides was required to both a V gene segment and a J gene segment. Rearrangements were called productive when the CDR3 lacked stop codons and stayed in frame with V and J; all others were non-productive. Following IMGT convention, CDR3 was defined as the stretch from the second conserved V-encoded cysteine up to the conserved J-encoded phenylalanine. In an earlier analysis of more than 550 of the donors, sequences lacking an unambiguous match to a single V gene segment were excluded. An earlier analysis of 587 of the donors called V segments functional above 56.7% productive rearrangements and segregating when the between-donor standard deviation exceeded 5%. A statistical classification framework was built to diagnose cytomegalovirus status from the catalog of TCR beta chain sequences. In a later analysis, V and J genes were assigned by comparing TCR nucleotide sequences against IMGT/GENE-DB human TR gene sequences. The TCRdist pipeline was used in a later analysis to assign CDR3 sequences and most-parsimonious VDJ recombination scenarios. A later analysis defined each TCR beta chain by its CDR3 amino acid sequence plus V-gene family, and excluded reads lacking a unique V-gene family. In a later analysis, fewer than 650 highly shared, low-generation-probability nucleotide sequences were removed to address suspected cross-contamination and a sequencing artifact. A later analysis calculated a clonal expansion index for each public chain from normalized within-repertoire ranks of inferred template counts. In a later analysis, generation probabilities were computed using a VDJ recombination model fitted to out-of-frame rearrangements, and the results were checked against IGoR. A later analysis scored TCR-TCR, TCR-HLA and TCR-CMV co-occurrence with hypergeometric tests, applying a repertoire-size bias correction to TCR pairs. False discovery rates were estimated in a later analysis by permuting HLA or CMV assignments 20 times. A later analysis grouped co-occurring TCRs with DBSCAN, adding TCRdist sequence similarity when clustering within HLA-allele-positive subsets. Repertoires with fewer than 30,000 or more than 120,000 public chains, plus five repertoires with anomalous nucleotide sharing, were excluded from co-occurrence clustering. TCRdb carries this immuneACCESS record with in-frame sequences only. Its versions omit some clonotypes, under half of them owing to an unresolved V gene in the studies checked, with the rest unexplained. V, J and clone size reflect that table, while D and trimming were determined from the DNA. Within this sample are about 190,000 clones, with approximately 78% of them counted one time only. The ten largest clones represent 0.7% to 0.95% of the sample.

The cohort was made up of 666 healthy bone marrow donors. At the time of sampling, every cohort member was nominally healthy, though immune exposures that went unrecorded were likely present. The donor was CMV seronegative and was included in the group of around 320 seronegative cohort members. A peripheral blood sample was provided by each donor, and peripheral blood mononuclear cells were used for TCR beta sequencing. Genomic DNA extraction from the blood cell samples was performed with the Qiagen DNeasy Blood Extraction Kit. Details on this clone: Which antigen it targets is not known. No much larger clone exists at a distance of one base, and base qualities are not known.

The CDR3 runs 14 residues from the cysteine to the phenylalanine. Only CDR3 DNA remains: 42 bases, in frame from the first base. Trimming removed 5 bases from V and 5 bases from J, leaving 15 bases between the germline ends. According to the germline V gene (reference sequence), CDR1 reads LNHDA and CDR2 reads SQIVND. This TCR was recovered from a woman between 18 and 29 years old in good health and CMV-seronegative. Material for sequencing was PBMCs. This chain is built from TRBV19 and TRBJ2-5, with TRBD1 perhaps the D gene, on 6 matching bases. The DNA reads TGTGCCAGTAGTGCCGACAGGTATGGGGAGACCCAGTACTTC. Translated, it gives CASSADRYGETQYF.